This TCR beta chain was identified during a study of T cells in Graves' hyperthyroidism and ophthalmopathy. TCR beta CDR3 regions were amplified from RNA. The HTBI set primed first-round TCR CDR3 RT-PCR. TCRdb re-analysed the multiplex PCR reads in MiXCR, keeping a single row per CDR3 protein. The sample shows hundreds of thousands of distinct CDR3 sequences, about 14% of them seen only once. Study-wide results and caveats: The model foresaw ophthalmopathy a median around 6 months prior to onset.

This clonotype was seen at least ten times. The antigen is not known. This CDR3 contains 15 residues. With V trimmed by 6 bases and J by 5 bases, 12 bases remained unmatched. The V gene's germline CDR1 is MNHEY and CDR2 SVGEGT. The chain couples TRBV6-2 or TRBV6-3 to TRBJ2-7; 8 nucleotides line up with TRBD1. The sample consisted of blood. The sequence derives from a woman aged 40 to 55 with Graves' ophthalmopathy. CDR3 protein: CASSDPQGAGHEQYF. The CDR3 region has the DNA TGTGCCAGCAGCGACCCTCAGGGGGCAGGCCACGAGCAGTACTTC.